The 14 T cell receptor beta chains listed next were all sequenced from one sample in a study of blood T cells in healthy people across ages. For the second PCR, which ran for roughly 6 to 11 cycles, a sample-barcoded 5' primer and a J-beta primer mix were used. TCRdb re-analysed the 5' RACE reads in MiXCR, keeping a single row per CDR3 protein. The sample carries about 720,000 distinct CDR3 sequences, 22% recorded once. Sample: blood. The receptors come from a man between 70 and 80 years old in good health.

The rearrangement joins TRBV5-1 to TRBJ2-7; no clear D. The germline CDR1 and CDR2 sequences are SGHRS and YFSETQ. CDR3 size: 14 residues. Trimming pared 0 bases from V and 1 base from J, leaving 8 bases between. CDR3 DNA sequence: TGCGCCAGCAGCTTGGTGTCCCTTTCCTACGAGCAGTACGTC. It specifies CASSLVSLSYEQYV.

The chain is built from TRBV10-3 and TRBJ2-5; 7 nucleotides line up with TRBD1. TRBJ2-7 matches the DNA end more closely, so the J call is doubtful. The CDR3 contains 12 residues. Per germline, CDR1 ENHRY and CDR2 SYGVKD. Written as DNA, the CDR3 is TGTGCCCCCCACAAAACAGGGGTCGAGCAGTACGTC. It codes for CAPHKTGVEQYV.

The V and J genes are TRBV18 and TRBJ1-2; possibly TRBD1 for D (5 bases). Germline assignment: CDR1 KGHSH and CDR2 LQKENI. V was shortened by 5 bases and J by 2 bases, with 9 bases between the two germline ends. The CDR3 totals 13 residues. The DNA of the CDR3 is TGTGCCAGCTCAATCCAGGGAAACTATGGCTACACCTTC. This translates into CASSIQGNYGYTF.

The rearrangement joins TRBV28 to TRBJ2-5, with 10 bases lining up with TRBD2. The J call may not be correct, given that the DNA end is closer to TRBJ2-7. The CDR3 is 16 amino acids. Germline V lookup: CDR1 MDHEN, CDR2 SYDVKM. CDR3 DNA sequence: TGCGCCAGCAGTTTAAAAGCTAGCGGGAGTGGAAACGAGCAGTACGTC. This gives the protein CASSLKASGSGNEQYV.

In its sample, this clonotype was seen a few times. The V call is TRBV27, the J call TRBJ2-3, with TRBD2 identical over 9 bases. Germline V lookup: CDR1 MNHEY, CDR2 SMNVEV (reference sequence). The J segment lost 2 bases and the V segment lost 6 bases, leaving 6 bases of the junction unmatched. The CDR3 has 15 residues. CDR3: CASRPSGNPTDTQYF. In nucleotides, the CDR3 is TGTGCCAGCAGACCTAGCGGGAATCCCACAGATACGCAGTATTTT.

The chain joins TRBV29-1 to TRBJ2-5, with D perhaps matching TRBD1 (6 bases). Trimming shortened V by 1 base and J by 2 bases, and 11 bases separated the two germline ends. The CDR3 extends over 14 amino acids. The germline gives CDR1 SQVTM, CDR2 ANQGSEA. DNA for the CDR3: TGCAGCGTTGAAGGATACAGGGATCAAGAGACCCAGTACTTC. Its protein is CSVEGYRDQETQYF. Full variable domain (remainder filled in from reference TRBV29-1 and TRBJ2-5): SAVISQKPSRDICQRGTSLTIQCQVDSQVTMMFWYRQQPGQSLTLIATANQGSEATYESGFVIDKFPISRPNLTFSTLTVSNMSPEDSSIYLCSVEGYRDQETQYFGPGTRLLVL.

V and J are TRBV6-1 and TRBJ2-5; maybe TRBD2 (7 bases). The J call may be in error: the DNA end matches TRBJ2-7 better. This CDR3 has 16 residues. Germline V gives CDR1 MNHNS, CDR2 SASEGT. CDR3 protein: CASSRGARDFSYEQYF. The CDR3, as DNA: TGTGCCAGCAGCCGGGGGGCCCGGGACTTCTCCTACGAGCAGTACTTC.

The chain recombines TRBV7-9 with TRBJ1-4; D unresolved. V lost 1 base and J lost 7, with 16 bases in between. The CDR3 has 16 residues. The germline CDR1 and CDR2 sequences are SEHNR and FQNEAQ (reference sequence). CDR3 loop: CASSLGGSGPREKLFF. The DNA of the CDR3 is TGTGCCAGCAGCTTAGGCGGATCCGGGCCTCGTGAAAAACTGTTTTTT.

There are a few counts of this clonotype. The chain links TRBV20-1 to TRBJ2-7; no clear D gene. CDR3 size: 12 residues. The germline V and J ends were trimmed by 3 bases and 1 base, with 7 bases remaining between them. Germline values: CDR1 DFQATT, CDR2 SNEGSKA (reference sequence). The CDR3 bases are TGCAGTGCTAGTCTGGGTTCCTACGAGCAGTACTTC. Translated, it gives CSASLGSYEQYF.

The rearrangement joins TRBV25-1 to TRBJ2-7; the D gene is possibly TRBD1 (6 bases). The CDR3 is 14 residues long. From germline, CDR1 is MGHDK and CDR2 SYGVNS. Trimming removed 1 base at V and 3 bases at J, with 10 bases between. The CDR3 DNA sequence: TGTGCCAGCAGTGAATTTAGGGACAACTACGAGCAGTACTTC. As protein: CASSEFRDNYEQYF.

This clonotype was seen only a few times. The chain is built from TRBV27 and TRBJ2-4; 9 bases agree with TRBD1. V was pared by 5 bases and J by 0 bases, with 14 bases of the junction left unmatched. CDR3 length: 19 residues. In germline, CDR1 is MNHEY, CDR2 SMNVEV (reference sequence). As DNA, the CDR3 is TGTGCCAGCAGTACAATAGGGACAGGGTGGCGGAAAGCCAAAAACATTCAGTACTTC. Translating gives CASSTIGTGWRKAKNIQYF.

This rearrangement joins TRBV12-3 or TRBV12-4 to TRBJ1-4, with D uncertain. V was cut by 6 bases and J by 6 bases, with 8 bases left in between. This CDR3 has 12 amino acids. The DNA for the CDR3 is TGTGCCAGCAGGAGTGGGGATGAAAAACTGTTTTTT. Its translation: CASRSGDEKLFF.

The chain joins TRBV7-9 to TRBJ1-1, with 8 positions matching TRBD1. The CDR3 loop spans 15 amino acids. V gave up 6 bases and J gave up 4 bases; unmatched junction bases: 10. Germline V gene sequence: CDR1 SEHNR, CDR2 FQNEAQ (reference sequence). CDR3 nucleotide sequence: TGTGCCAGCAGACCCACAGGGGGAATAGGCACTGAAGCTTTCTTT. It encodes CASRPTGGIGTEAFF.

The CDR3: CASSLSQGRYTEAFF. The CDR3 DNA is TGCGCCAGCAGCTTAAGCCAGGGGAGGTACACTGAAGCTTTCTTT. This sequence joins TRBV5-1 and TRBJ1-1, with D maybe TRBD1 (6 bases). V was clipped by 2 bases and J by 3 bases, with 14 bases between them. The length of the CDR3 is 15 residues. Germline lookup yields CDR1 SGHRS and CDR2 YFSETQ.